What follows are 29 T cell receptor beta chains derived from one specimen sequenced in a study of vaccination and CD4 T cells after COVID-19. Stated treatment: roughly ten-day PBMC culture with coronavirus spike peptide pools or control peptides (ViraFEST assay). These receptors' antigens are unknown. Researchers used the Oncomine TCR Beta short-read assay to sequence DNA from cultured CD4+ T cells. TCRdb passed the PCR reads through MiXCR, listing each CDR3 protein once. There are about 13,000 distinct CDR3 sequences in the sample; 41% occur only once, and over 7.5% lies in the top ten. Sample: CD4+ T cells from blood, cultured in vitro, taken after SARS-CoV-2 vaccination. The receptors derive from a human donor who had recovered from COVID-19.

This chain links TRBV2 with TRBJ2-1; TRBD2 aligns across 9 bases. This CDR3 has 16 amino acids. Germline loops: CDR1 SNHLY, CDR2 FYNNEI. J was trimmed by 2 bases and V by 5 bases; bases with no gene match: 7. CDR3 sequence (DNA): TGTGCCAGCAGTTTCGATAGCGGGGGTCCCTACAATGAGCAGTTCTTC. This translates into CASSFDSGGPYNEQFF.

This clonotype showed up just a few times. The rearrangement links TRBV20-1 to TRBJ2-4; 9 bases map to TRBD1. V trimming: 3 bases; J trimming: 13 bases; junction bases outside the gene matches: 4. CDR3 length equals 11 residues. Germline V CDR1 and CDR2: DFQATT, SNEGSKA (reference sequence). The DNA of the CDR3 is TGCAGTGCTAGCCGGACAGGGGAGCAGTACTTC. Translated: CSASRTGEQYF.

This chain connects TRBV11-2 to TRBJ2-7; 8 bases line up with TRBD1. The V segment lost 4 bases and the J segment 4 bases; nucleotides outside the gene matches: 9. The CDR3 is 15 amino acids. The germline V gene encodes CDR1 SGHAT and CDR2 FQNNGV. The CDR3, as DNA: TGTGCCAGCAGCTCGACCGGGACAGGCCAATACGAGCAGTACTTC. Amino acids: CASSSTGTGQYEQYF.

This clonotype was detected only once. The rearrangement uses TRBV7-8 and TRBJ2-2; perhaps TRBD1 as D (6 bases). Trimming cost V 5 bases and J 5 bases, with 15 bases left between them. CDR3 size: 15 residues. CDR1 is SGHVS and CDR2 is FQNEAQ in the germline V gene. The chain's CDR3 is CASSLRDTRTGELFF. The CDR3 nucleotides read TGTGCCAGCAGCCTCCGGGACACGCGAACCGGGGAGCTGTTTTTT.

This clonotype was counted between two and nine times. This rearrangement joins TRBV6-1 to TRBJ1-1, with D unclear. The CDR3 consists of 13 residues. CDR1 is MNHNS and CDR2 is SASEGT in the germline V gene. V lost 8 bases to trimming and J lost 0 bases, with 10 bases between them. The CDR3 sequence: CASQRAVNTEAFF. CDR3 DNA sequence: TGTGCCAGCCAGAGGGCAGTGAACACTGAAGCTTTCTTT.

This clonotype has just a few counts. V gene TRBV7-8 combines with J gene TRBJ1-1; D is uncertain. The V and J ends lost 1 base and 1 base respectively, with 4 bases between them. The germline gives CDR1 SGHVS, CDR2 FQNEAQ. The CDR3 covers 13 residues. The CDR3 loop reads CASSLGENTEAFF. In DNA form, the CDR3 reads TGTGCCAGCAGCTTAGGAGAGAACACTGAAGCTTTCTTT.

This chain joins TRBV19 and TRBJ1-5; 8 positions agree with TRBD1. The V gene end was trimmed by 3 bases and the J gene end by 1 base; junction bases not matched to a gene: 11. The CDR3 has 18 amino acids. Looked up from germline, CDR1 is LNHDA and CDR2 is SQIVND (reference sequence). CDR3 sequence (DNA): TGTGCCAGTAGTATTGACAGGGGACGAACGAGGAGCAATCAGCCCCAGCATTTT. Protein sequence: CASSIDRGRTRSNQPQHF.

By sample share, this clonotype is medium-sized (0.01 to 0.1%). The chain joins TRBV20-1 to TRBJ2-2; 7 bases map to TRBD1. V lost 6 bases and J lost 1; bases outside the gene matches: 5. Germline assignment: CDR1 DFQATT and CDR2 SNEGSKA (reference sequence). There are 14 residues in the CDR3. The CDR3 DNA follows: TGCAGTGCGACCGACAGGGTGAACACCGGGGAGCTGTTTTTT. Protein product: CSATDRVNTGELFF.

There are a few counts of this clonotype. The CDR3 coding sequence is TGTGCCAGCAGCTTATCAGGGACACTTACTTATGGCTACACCTTC. Translated: CASSLSGTLTYGYTF. This sequence joins TRBV7-9 and TRBJ1-2, with a tentative D call TRBD1 (6 bases). The ends were cut back, 2 bases at V and 5 bases at J, with 15 bases in the middle. This CDR3 spans 15 amino acids. Per the germline V gene, CDR1 is SEHNR and CDR2 is FQNEAQ (reference sequence).

The J gene is TRBJ2-5, the V gene TRBV6-2 or TRBV6-3; the match to TRBD2 covers 9 bases. Germline lookup yields CDR1 MNHEY and CDR2 SVGEGT. The CDR3 has 15 residues. V lost 6 bases to trimming and J lost 5 bases; unmatched junction nucleotides: 10. The chain's CDR3 is CASRRFSGSDETQYF. The CDR3 coding sequence is TGTGCCAGCAGGAGATTTAGCGGGAGCGATGAGACCCAGTACTTC.

This clonotype was seen a few times. This chain connects TRBV12-3 or TRBV12-4 to TRBJ1-6, with a possible D match to TRBD1 (5 bases). V was pared by 3 bases and J by 10 bases, with 16 bases between. CDR3 size: 15 residues. CDR3 DNA sequence: TGTGCCAGCAGTTTCAGGGATGCAGGGCGCTCACCCCTCCACTTT. Translation gives CASSFRDAGRSPLHF.

CDR3 sequence: CASSIVEAGVQPQHF. In nucleotides, the CDR3 is TGTGCCAGTAGTATCGTCGAAGCAGGGGTTCAGCCCCAGCATTTT. The chain links TRBV19 to TRBJ1-5; possibly TRBD1 for D (6 bases). This CDR3 contains 15 residues. V was cut by 3 bases and J by 6 bases, with 15 bases left in between. The germline gives CDR1 LNHDA, CDR2 SQIVND (reference sequence).

V and J are TRBV28 and TRBJ2-2; D is tentatively TRBD1 or TRBD2 (5 bases each). This CDR3 contains 13 residues. The V gene lost 6 bases and the J gene lost 3 bases, with 8 bases spanning the gap. Germline CDR1 MDHEN, CDR2 SYDVKM. CDR3 loop: CASRQGDTGELFF. The CDR3 DNA reads as TGTGCCAGCAGGCAGGGAGACACCGGGGAGCTGTTTTTT.

The chain joins TRBV30 to TRBJ1-1, with TRBD1 matching 9 bases. Looked up from germline, CDR1 is GTSNPN and CDR2 is SVGIG (reference sequence). The CDR3 is 12 amino acids. The ends lost 5 bases at V and 5 bases at J; junction bases unmatched: 3. Written as DNA, the CDR3 is TGTGCCTGGGGGACAGGGTTTACTGAAGCTTTCTTT. Translated: CAWGTGFTEAFF. Looking up the rest from reference TRBV30 and TRBJ1-1 gives the full variable domain: SQTIHQWPATLVQPVGSPLSLECTVEGTSNPNLYWYRQAAGRGLQLLFYSVGIGQISSEVPQNLSASRPQDRQFILSSKKLLLSDSGFYLCAWGTGFTEAFFGQGTRLTVV.

The CDR3 region has the DNA TGTGCCAGCAGCTTAGGGGTCGGGGGAGTGGTAGACACTGAAGCTTTCTTT. Its translation: CASSLGVGGVVDTEAFF. The chain uses TRBV7-9 and TRBJ1-1; D may be TRBD1 (5 bases). The V gene's germline CDR1 is SEHNR and CDR2 FQNEAQ (reference sequence). The V end was cut by 1 base, the J end by 3 bases, with 18 bases between. This CDR3 contains 17 residues.

The chain combines TRBV5-4 with TRBJ1-2; D might be TRBD1 (5 bases). The germline V gene encodes CDR1 SGHNT and CDR2 YYREEE (reference sequence). The CDR3 covers 15 residues. V was shortened by 0 bases and J by 2 bases, with 11 bases between the two germline ends. CDR3 in DNA: TGTGCCAGCAGCTTGGCGGGACGGGCCAACTATGGCTACACCTTC. Protein: CASSLAGRANYGYTF.

The rearrangement joins TRBV30 to TRBJ2-3; D may be TRBD1 (5 bases). V was trimmed by 0 bases and J by 4 bases, leaving 8 bases between them. This CDR3 has 13 residues. Germline V gene data show CDR1 as GTSNPN and CDR2 as SVGIG (reference sequence). The CDR3 region is CAWSVRVADTQYF. The CDR3 bases are TGTGCCTGGAGTGTCAGGGTGGCAGATACGCAGTATTTT.

The chain has TRBV12-3 or TRBV12-4 and TRBJ2-5; tentatively, D is TRBD2 (5 bases). The CDR3 consists of 12 residues. Trimming removed 5 bases from V and 4 bases from J, with 8 bases in between. In nucleotides, the CDR3 is TGTGCCAGCAGTGTTCGGGGAGAGACCCAGTACTTC. It codes for CASSVRGETQYF.

By share, this clonotype counts as medium-sized (0.01 to 0.1%). The chain combines TRBV7-9 with TRBJ1-5; D remains ambiguous. V gave up 5 bases and J gave up 4 bases, with 12 bases separating them. Per germline, CDR1 SEHNR and CDR2 FQNEAQ (reference sequence). This CDR3 is 14 amino acids long. The CDR3 here is CASSPAGSNQPQHF. The DNA of the CDR3 is TGTGCCAGCAGCCCGGCCGGGTCTAATCAGCCCCAGCATTTT.

The chain is built from TRBV6-2 or TRBV6-3 and TRBJ1-5, with D maybe TRBD1 (6 bases). V dropped 2 bases and J dropped 2 bases, with 10 bases sitting between them. In germline, CDR1 is MNHEY, CDR2 SVGEGT. The CDR3 consists of 15 residues. The DNA of the CDR3 is TGTGCCAGCAGTTACGGGGGCCCAGGCAATCAGCCCCAGCATTTT. Protein product: CASSYGGPGNQPQHF.

The genes are TRBV7-9 and TRBJ2-7; TRBD1 might be the D (5 bases). Per germline, CDR1 SEHNR and CDR2 FQNEAQ (reference sequence). The V gene lost 5 bases and the J gene lost 1 base, with 15 bases spanning the gap. The CDR3 is 15 amino acids. The CDR3 loop is CASSQDSYYSYEQYF. In DNA, the CDR3 is TGTGCCAGCAGCCAAGACAGTTACTATTCCTACGAGCAGTACTTC.

The V and J genes are TRBV7-2 and TRBJ2-7, with 9 positions matching TRBD1. CDR3 length: 15 residues. Trimming at V came to 4 bases and at J to 4 bases, leaving 8 bases not matched to a gene. Germline V gene lookup returns CDR1 SGHTA and CDR2 FQGNSA. CDR3 sequence (DNA): TGTGCCAGCAGCTCGGGACAGGGTAATGTATACGAGCAGTACTTC. Its translation is CASSSGQGNVYEQYF.

The V call is TRBV6-1, the J call TRBJ1-5; 9 bases agree with TRBD1. The CDR3 length is 17 residues. Germline CDR1 is MNHNS and CDR2 is SASEGT. V was clipped by 1 base and J by 2 bases; unmatched bases: 6. CDR3: CASSEDRGLWGNQPQHF. The CDR3 DNA reads TGTGCCAGCAGTGAAGACAGGGGGCTGTGGGGCAATCAGCCCCAGCATTTT.

The chain recombines TRBV7-9 with TRBJ1-5, with 8 bases fitting TRBD1. V gave up 5 bases and J gave up 7 bases; unmatched junction bases: 10. This CDR3 is 15 amino acids long. CDR1 and CDR2 from the germline V gene are SEHNR and FQNEAQ (reference sequence). CDR3 sequence reads: CASSADRVASQPQHF. CDR3 sequence (DNA): TGTGCCAGCAGCGCGGACAGGGTGGCAAGCCAGCCCCAGCATTTT.

A few counts support this clonotype. The chain uses TRBV7-9 and TRBJ1-2; D is ambiguous. The germline CDR1 and CDR2 sequences are SEHNR and FQNEAQ (reference sequence). CDR3 length equals 11 residues. V lost 5 bases to trimming and J lost 5 bases, with 6 bases between them. CDR3 nucleotide sequence: TGTGCCAGCAGCGGGGAGTATGGCTACACCTTC. This sequence encodes CASSGEYGYTF.

The rearrangement uses TRBV6-2 or TRBV6-3 and TRBJ2-3, with unresolved D. Between the trimmed V and J ends, which lost 5 bases and 0 bases, there was a span of 12 bases. CDR1 and CDR2 (germline): MNHEY, SVGEGT. The CDR3 covers 15 residues. The CDR3 DNA sequence: TGTGCCAGCAGTCCGATAGGAGTTAGCACAGATACGCAGTATTTT. Translation gives CASSPIGVSTDTQYF.

The chain links TRBV19 to TRBJ1-1, with D possibly TRBD1 on 6 matching bases. The germline gives CDR1 LNHDA, CDR2 SQIVND (reference sequence). CDR3 length equals 13 residues. V dropped 5 bases and J dropped 6 bases, with 13 bases sitting between them. DNA for the CDR3: TGTGCCAGTAGTGTCGGGACACTTTCTGAAGCTTTCTTT. Amino acids: CASSVGTLSEAFF.

The rearrangement joins TRBV7-3 to TRBJ1-3; unclear D gene. The CDR3 extends over 13 amino acids. CDR1 is SGHTA and CDR2 is FQGTGA in the germline V gene. Between the trimmed V and J ends, which lost 0 bases and 2 bases, there was a span of 2 bases. This CDR3 is CASSLTAGNTIYF. The CDR3, as DNA: TGTGCCAGCAGCTTAACCGCTGGAAACACCATATATTTT.

This chain links TRBV15 with TRBJ2-5, with a weak D call TRBD2 (5 bases). The CDR3 spans 17 residues. V lost 0 bases to trimming and J lost 5 bases, with 19 bases between them. CDR1 is LNHNV and CDR2 is YYDKDF in the germline V gene (reference sequence). CDR3 DNA sequence: TGTGCCACCAGCAGAGACCTGTTCTCCGGGGAGTCGGAGACCCAGTACTTC. Translating it yields CATSRDLFSGESETQYF.